These T cell receptor beta chains were read from a single sample in a study of blood T cells in healthy people across ages. Each CDR3 protein is one row after TCRdb ran MiXCR on the 5' RACE reads. The sample includes over 600,000 distinct CDR3 sequences, about 45% of them seen just once. The sequenced sample consisted of blood. These receptor sequences come from a man older than 75 in good health. Both conserved end residues are part of each CDR3. A D gene is named only where the DNA matches it firmly. The size of a clone is reported for some rows only, either as once, few or many, or as a class for expanded clones.

d_call j_call v_call clone_size cdr3_aa cdr3_nt
TRBD1 TRBJ2-2 TRBV20-1 . CSAHRQGTGELFF TGCAGTGCCCACAGACAGGGTACCGGGGAGCTGTTTTTT
. TRBJ2-6 TRBV25-1 few CASSLWNSGANVLTF TGTGCCAGCAGTCTTTGGAACTCTGGGGCCAACGTCCTGACTTTC
TRBD2 TRBJ2-1 TRBV5-1 . CASSLERGGYNEQFF TGCGCCAGCAGCTTGGAGCGGGGGGGATACAATGAGCAGTTCTTC
. TRBJ2-7 TRBV28 . CASSFPLREQYF TGTGCCAGCAGTTTCCCCCTCAGGGAGCAGTACTTC
TRBD2 TRBJ2-3 TRBV28 . CASSPSGSPVDAQYF TGTGCCAGCAGTCCGAGCGGGAGCCCGGTTGATGCGCAGTATTTT
. TRBJ2-7 TRBV19 . CASSRREGYEQYF TGTGCCAGTAGTAGACGAGAGGGGTACGAGCAGTACTTC
. TRBJ2-7 TRBV10-3 . CAISESSNHEQYF TGTGCCATCAGTGAGTCGAGCAATCACGAGCAGTACTTC
. TRBJ2-5 TRBV29-1 . CSVRRELRETQYF TGCAGCGTGCGTCGGGAGCTTCGAGAGACCCAGTACTTC
TRBD1 TRBJ2-7 TRBV7-2 . CASSSGGESGYEQYF TGTGCCAGCAGCTCAGGGGGCGAGAGTGGGTACGAGCAGTACTTC
. TRBJ1-6 TRBV27 few CASSLSLHAINSPLHF TGTGCCAGCAGTTTATCCTTACACGCAATTAACTCACCCCTCCACTTT
TRBD2 TRBJ2-1 TRBV29-1 . CSVVRLAGGEQFF TGCAGCGTTGTAAGGCTAGCGGGAGGTGAGCAGTTCTTC
. TRBJ2-5 TRBV7-9 . CASKEPVQETQYF TGTGCCAGCAAGGAGCCGGTCCAAGAGACCCAGTACTTC
TRBD2 TRBJ2-1 TRBV9 . CASSEGRVQRERRNEQFF TGTGCCAGCAGCGAGGGACGTGTTCAGCGGGAGCGTCGCAATGAGCAGTTCTTC
. TRBJ1-5 TRBV27 . CASSLVRGVDQPQHF TGTGCCAGCAGTTTGGTCCGGGGGGTTGATCAGCCCCAGCATTTT
. TRBJ2-3 TRBV7-9 . CASSLRDSYTDTQYF TGTGCCAGCAGCCTTCGGGACTCCTACACAGATACGCAGTATTTT
TRBD1 TRBJ2-7 TRBV12-3/TRBV12-4 few CASSWSGTEYEQYF TGTGCCAGCAGTTGGTCCGGGACAGAATACGAGCAGTACTTC
TRBD2 TRBJ2-1 TRBV2 . CASSGATGTSPYNEQFF TGTGCCAGCAGTGGGGCCACCGGGACTAGTCCCTACAATGAGCAGTTCTTC
. TRBJ2-5 TRBV10-3 . CAISEGGSQETQYF TGTGCCATCAGTGAGGGGGGATCCCAAGAGACCCAGTACTTC
TRBD1 TRBJ2-5 TRBV12-3/TRBV12-4 few CASNGQATPGTQYF TGTGCCAGCAACGGACAGGCAACCCCCGGGACCCAGTACTTC
. TRBJ2-3 TRBV2 . CANSRLTTLLDTQYF TGTGCCAACAGCCGACTCACCACTCTATTAGATACGCAGTATTTT
TRBD2 TRBJ2-1 TRBV20-1 few CSASQIKTSGDLQSSYNEQFF TGCAGTGCTAGTCAGATCAAGACTAGCGGAGACCTCCAAAGCTCCTACAATGAGCAGTTCTTC
. TRBJ1-6 TRBV5-1 few CASSLEQGNSPLHF TGCGCCAGCAGCTTGGAACAGGGAAATTCACCCCTCCACTTT
. TRBJ1-1 TRBV7-2 few CASSSLQGPTEAFF TGTGCCAGCAGCTCCCTACAGGGACCAACTGAAGCTTTCTTT
. TRBJ1-1 TRBV7-9 . CASSAAIGTEAFF TGTGCCAGCAGCGCAGCTATTGGCACTGAAGCTTTCTTT
TRBD2 TRBJ2-3 TRBV4-3 . CASSQGDYSTDTQYF TGCGCCAGCAGCCAAGGGGACTATAGCACAGATACGCAGTATTTT
TRBD2 TRBJ2-1 TRBV10-3 . CAISESLAGGVNEQFF TGTGCCATCAGTGAGTCACTAGCGGGAGGCGTAAATGAGCAGTTCTTC
. TRBJ2-1 TRBV24-1 . CATSDYSGFHNEQFF TGTGCCACCAGTGATTATTCGGGGTTCCACAATGAGCAGTTCTTC
. TRBJ2-7 TRBV20-1 . CSAGPSRGVIGEQYF TGCAGTGCCGGTCCCTCCAGGGGCGTCATCGGGGAGCAGTACTTC
. TRBJ1-2 TRBV20-1 . CSASVGGIYGYTF TGCAGTGCTAGCGTCGGGGGGATCTATGGCTACACCTTC
. TRBJ1-5 TRBV24-1 . CATSPSGGADQPQHF TGTGCCACCAGTCCAAGCGGGGGGGCTGATCAGCCCCAGCATTTT
. TRBJ2-5 TRBV28 . CVSSLYEGTQYF TGTGTCAGCAGTTTGTATGAGGGGACCCAGTACTTC
. TRBJ2-5 TRBV5-1 few CASSLVALQETQYF TGCGCCAGCAGCTTGGTAGCGCTGCAAGAGACCCAGTACTTC
. TRBJ2-5 TRBV18 . CASSPTSGTGPRETQYF TGTGCCAGCTCACCTACTTCAGGAACCGGCCCTCGGGAGACCCAGTACTTC
TRBD2 TRBJ2-5 TRBV20-1 many CSARLAGQETQYF TGCAGTGCTAGACTAGCGGGTCAAGAGACCCAGTACTTC
TRBD2 TRBJ2-6 TRBV3-1 . CATSGKASGANVLTF TGTGCTACTAGCGGCAAAGCCTCTGGGGCCAACGTCCTGACTTTC
TRBD1 TRBJ2-1 TRBV7-9 few CASSLAGGSIIGQFF TGTGCCAGCAGCTTAGCAGGGGGCAGTATCATAGGGCAGTTCTTC
TRBD2 TRBJ2-1 TRBV24-1 . CATSDRLAGGVGEQFF TGTGCCACCAGTGATAGACTAGCGGGAGGGGTCGGTGAGCAGTTCTTC
. TRBJ2-6 TRBV3-1 . CASTPRTGANVLTF TGTGCCAGCACCCCGAGAACTGGGGCCAACGTCCTGACTTTC
. TRBJ2-3 TRBV5-1 few CASSPPPRQGGPDTQYF TGCGCCAGCAGCCCACCACCGCGCCAAGGGGGTCCAGATACGCAGTATTTT
. TRBJ2-7 TRBV3-1 few CASSRDSSYERYF TGTGCCAGCAGCCGCGACAGCTCCTACGAGCGGTACTTC
TRBD1 TRBJ2-7 TRBV5-1 many CASSPGTGAYEQYF TGCGCCAGCAGCCCCGGGACAGGGGCCTACGAGCAGTACTTC
. TRBJ1-4 TRBV21-1 . CASSKDGPGGREKLFF TGTGCCAGCAGCAAAGACGGTCCAGGGGGCAGGGAAAAACTGTTTTTT
. TRBJ1-1 TRBV29-1 . CSVEGGTEAFF TGCAGCGTTGAGGGGGGGACAGAAGCTTTCTTT
TRBD2 TRBJ2-1 TRBV5-1 few CASGLAGGVDEQFF TGCGCCAGCGGGCTAGCGGGAGGTGTCGATGAGCAGTTCTTC
TRBD2 TRBJ2-3 TRBV29-1 few CSALGLAGSGDTQYF TGCAGCGCCCTAGGACTAGCGGGATCTGGCGATACGCAGTATTTT
. TRBJ2-7 TRBV28 . CASSGLFRVYEQYF TGTGCCAGCAGCGGGTTGTTTAGGGTCTACGAGCAGTACTTC
TRBD1 TRBJ2-6 TRBV4-2 . CASSQGTGVSGANVLTF TGTGCCAGCAGCCAAGGAACAGGGGTCTCTGGGGCCAACGTCCTGACTTTC
TRBD2 TRBJ2-5 TRBV29-1 few CSDRVRGVQTQYF TGCAGTGACCGGGTGCGGGGGGTACAGACCCAGTACTTC
TRBD1 TRBJ2-2 TRBV7-2 . CASSAPGQMRELFF TGTGCCAGCAGCGCTCCGGGACAGATGAGGGAGCTGTTTTTT
TRBD1 TRBJ2-5 TRBV12-3/TRBV12-4 . CASSLAQTGGGEQYF TGTGCCAGCAGTTTAGCCCAGACAGGGGGCGGGGAGCAGTACTTC
. TRBJ2-7 TRBV4-2 few CASSQGTDPPGAQYF TGTGCCAGCAGCCAAGGAACGGATCCCCCAGGGGCCCAGTACTTC
TRBD2 TRBJ2-7 TRBV27 few CASSFTSGGYEQYF TGTGCCAGCAGTTTCACTAGCGGGGGCTACGAGCAGTACTTC
TRBD2 TRBJ2-1 TRBV5-1 few CASSLRPRGGSGNEQFF TGCGCCAGCAGCCTACGACCTCGGGGCGGGAGTGGCAATGAGCAGTTCTTC